The 10 T cell receptor beta chains reported below all come from one sample, sequenced in a study of T cell responses to AZD1222 COVID-19 vaccine. TCRdb's table, derived via immunoSEQ multiplex PCR, lists solely in-frame clones and lacks some. The sample has over 100,000 clones, approximately 90% seen once. Sequencing was performed on peripheral blood, taken 28 days after the second AZD1222 dose. Receptors were obtained from an adult who received the AZD1222 COVID-19 vaccine.

The chain links TRBV2 to TRBJ1-3; D call uncertain. The CDR3 loop spans 14 amino acids. CDR1 and CDR2 (germline): SNHLY, FYNNEI. The V and J ends lost 3 bases and 4 bases respectively, with 10 bases between them. The CDR3 sequence: CASSEASSGNTIYF. In nucleotides, the CDR3 is TGTGCCAGCAGTGAGGCGAGCTCCGGAAACACCATATATTTT.

The gene calls are TRBV18 and TRBJ2-7, with TRBD1 identical over 11 bases. The J segment lost 3 bases and the V segment lost 6 bases, leaving 7 bases of the junction unmatched. The CDR3 totals 15 residues. CDR1 is KGHSH and CDR2 is LQKENI in the germline V gene. CDR3 DNA sequence: TGTGCCAGCTCTCCGACCGGGACAGGGGGCTACGAGCAGTACTTC. Amino acids: CASSPTGTGGYEQYF.

About this clone: Compared with germline, one end of the junction differs, possibly owing to a read error. This chain joins TRBV19 and TRBJ2-7; D could derive from TRBD1 or TRBD2 (5 bases each). The V gene's germline CDR1 is LNHDA and CDR2 SQIVND (reference sequence). The CDR3 has 12 residues. The DNA of the CDR3 is TGTGCCAGTAGTACTGCCGGGACCTTTTTGTTCTTC. It encodes CASSTAGTFLFF.

The chain joins TRBV14 to TRBJ2-3, with D unclear. Germline CDR1 and CDR2: SGHDN and FVKESK. V was pared by 4 bases and J by 2 bases, with 1 base between. The CDR3 is 11 amino acids. The CDR3 DNA is TGTGCCAGCAGCCTCACAGATACGCAGTATTTT. Translated: CASSLTDTQYF.

The chain couples TRBV5-1 to TRBJ2-3; the D gene is possibly TRBD2 (5 bases). The germline V gene encodes CDR1 SGHRS and CDR2 YFSETQ. This CDR3 comprises 16 residues. Trimming left V 0 bases short and J 1 base short, with 12 bases between. The CDR3 DNA reads TGCGCCAGCAGCTTGGCCTCGGGATGGGGCACAGATACGCAGTATTTT. It specifies CASSLASGWGTDTQYF.

Only a few counts were recorded for this clone. The rearrangement links TRBV7-8 to TRBJ1-1; weak D call: TRBD1 (5 bases). Germline loops: CDR1 SGHVS, CDR2 FQNEAQ. The CDR3 is 16 amino acids. The V end was cut by 7 bases, the J end by 0 bases, with 18 bases between. CDR3 residues: CASTYLGGNMNTEAFF. The CDR3 DNA reads TGTGCCAGCACCTATCTGGGGGGTAATATGAACACTGAAGCTTTCTTT. Supplemented by reference TRBV7-8 and TRBJ1-1, the full variable domain reads GAGVSQSPRYKVAKRGQDVALRCDPISGHVSLFWYQQALGQGPEFLTYFQNEAQLDKSGLPSDRFFAERPEGSVSTLKIQRTQQEDSAVYLCASTYLGGNMNTEAFFGQGTRLTVV.

J is TRBJ1-5 and V is TRBV7-8; D is ambiguous. This CDR3 comprises 19 residues. V was pared by 5 bases and J by 0 bases, with 23 bases between. Germline V gene data show CDR1 as SGHVS and CDR2 as FQNEAQ. In DNA form, the CDR3 reads TGTGCCAGCAGCCCGAAGGGTGAGGGCTTCCTTTATAGCAATCAGCCCCAGCATTTT. Residues: CASSPKGEGFLYSNQPQHF.

The V call is TRBV4-1, the J call TRBJ2-1; D is perhaps TRBD1 or TRBD2 (5 bases each). Per the germline V gene, CDR1 is MGHRA and CDR2 is YSYEKL. CDR3 length equals 15 residues. Trimming removed 3 bases at V and 4 bases at J, with 13 bases between. Written as DNA, the CDR3 is TGCGCCAGCAGCCAGGGGCCTCGGGGATACAATGAGCAGTTCTTC. Its protein is CASSQGPRGYNEQFF.

The V gene is TRBV2, the J gene TRBJ1-1; D is possibly TRBD1 (6 bases). The ends were cut back, 7 bases at V and 4 bases at J, with 16 bases in the middle. Germline V gene sequence: CDR1 SNHLY, CDR2 FYNNEI. The CDR3 totals 14 residues. The CDR3 nucleotides are TGTGCCAGCATCACACAGGGTATGGGCACTGAAGCTTTCTTT. Its protein is CASITQGMGTEAFF.

The chain employs TRBV2 and TRBJ1-4, with a tentative D call TRBD1 (5 bases). The CDR3 covers 11 residues. Trimming shortened V by 7 bases and J by 8 bases, and 8 bases separated the two germline ends. Per the germline V gene, CDR1 is SNHLY and CDR2 is FYNNEI. For the CDR3, the DNA is TGTGCCAGCAAGGAGGGGGAAAAACTGTTTTTT. This codes for CASKEGEKLFF. Variable domain in full (rest from reference TRBV2 and TRBJ1-4): EPEVTQTPSHQVTQMGQEVILRCVPISNHLYFYWYRQILGQKVEFLVSFYNNEISEKSEIFDDQFSVERPDGSNFTLKIRSTKLEDSAMYFCASKEGEKLFFGSGTQLSVL.